Detailed here is one T cell receptor beta chain. This entry belongs to a study of blood T cell repertoires in COVID-19. CDR3 length equals 13 residues. Trimming pared 6 bases from V and 7 bases from J, leaving 13 bases between. Per the authors' pipeline: Reference gene primer amplification gave nucleated cell count estimates. Measured with immunoSEQ multiplex PCR; TCRdb has only the in-frame clones, and not every one. V and J calls and clone size are given by that table; D and trimming were obtained from the DNA. The sample yields under 130,000 clones, about 85% seen once. The receptor was derived from a human donor in a cohort sampled during active COVID-19. The J gene is TRBJ2-1, the V gene TRBV12-3 or TRBV12-4; D is possibly TRBD2 (6 bases). The sample taken for sequencing was peripheral blood. The CDR3 DNA sequence: TGTGCCAGCAGGGAGGGTGGACCGAATGAGCAGTTCTTC. The encoded protein is CASREGGPNEQFF.